Shown below are 10 T cell receptor beta chains from a single sample sequenced in a study of OX40 agonist ivuxolimab in advanced cancers. Using immunoSEQ multiplex PCR, the repertoire was profiled, and TCRdb retains in-frame clones only, with some absent. The sample has about 46,000 clones, about 90% seen once. This sample comprised CD4+ or CD8+ T cells sorted from blood, obtained in a trial of the OX40 agonist ivuxolimab. Receptors were obtained from an adult with an advanced solid tumor such as melanoma, head and neck, liver or kidney cancer.

The rearrangement joins TRBV4-1 to TRBJ1-1; 7 bases match TRBD1. This CDR3 spans 16 amino acids. Losses at the gene ends were 3 bases for V and 1 base for J; bases not matched to a gene: 8. Looked up from germline, CDR1 is MGHRA and CDR2 is YSYEKL. CDR3 in amino acids: CASSHRTGASNTEAFF. The CDR3 DNA follows: TGCGCCAGCAGCCATAGAACAGGGGCCTCGAACACTGAAGCTTTCTTT.

The chain carries TRBV9 and TRBJ1-3; a possible D gene is TRBD1 (5 bases). V lost 6 bases and J 4 bases, leaving 8 bases between the germline ends. The CDR3 loop spans 12 amino acids. Germline V gene sequence: CDR1 SGDLS, CDR2 YYNGEE. CDR3 in DNA: TGTGCCAGCACTCCAGGGGGAAACACCATATATTTT. Amino acid sequence: CASTPGGNTIYF.

A few counts support this clone. The chain couples TRBV30 to TRBJ2-1; D gene ambiguous. The V gene's germline CDR1 is GTSNPN and CDR2 SVGIG (reference sequence). The V end was cut by 3 bases, the J end by 10 bases, with 13 bases between. The CDR3 sequence is 12 residues long. Here the CDR3 DNA reads TGTGCCTGGAGCCTTGTACGTAGGGAGCAGTTCTTC. It is translated as CAWSLVRREQFF.

V gene TRBV7-9 combines with J gene TRBJ2-1; D could derive from TRBD1 or TRBD2 (6 bases each). V shed 11 bases and J shed 3 bases, with 20 bases lying between them. The CDR3 length is 15 residues. Germline values: CDR1 SEHNR, CDR2 FQNEAQ (reference sequence). The chain's CDR3 is CAWVGMGGIYNEQFF. The CDR3 nucleotides are TGTGCCTGGGTGGGTATGGGGGGCATCTACAATGAGCAGTTCTTC. Drawing the rest from reference TRBV7-9 and TRBJ2-1, the complete variable domain is DTGVSQNPRHKITKRGQNVTFRCDPISEHNRLYWYRQTLGQGPEFLTYFQNEAQLEKSRLLSDRFSAERPKGSFSTLEIQRTEQGDSAMYLCAWVGMGGIYNEQFFGPGTRLTVL.

The chain combines TRBV19 with TRBJ2-1, with D perhaps TRBD2 (5 bases). Trimming removed 7 bases at V and 6 bases at J, with 13 bases between. Germline lookup yields CDR1 LNHDA and CDR2 SQIVND (reference sequence). This CDR3 has 13 amino acids. CDR3: CASNLGVGNEQFF. The CDR3 DNA follows: TGTGCCAGTAATCTCGGGGTGGGCAATGAGCAGTTCTTC.

The chain joins TRBV13 to TRBJ1-1; 8 positions agree with TRBD1. This CDR3 has 12 amino acids. Trimming removed 5 bases from V and 10 bases from J; junction bases left unmatched: 6. Germline CDR1 and CDR2: PRHDT and FYEKMQ (reference sequence). The CDR3, as DNA: TGTGCCAGCAGCCAGGACAGGGTGGTAGCTTTCTTT. Translating it yields CASSQDRVVAFF.

The V and J genes are TRBV5-1 and TRBJ2-7; TRBD1 agrees at 8 bases. CDR1 and CDR2 (germline): SGHRS, YFSETQ. J lost 3 bases, V lost 4 bases, and 12 bases had no gene match. There are 16 residues in the CDR3. The CDR3 sequence is CASSGIRGRGVYEQYF. DNA of the CDR3: TGCGCCAGCAGCGGAATCAGGGGGCGCGGAGTCTACGAGCAGTACTTC.

As regards this clone: The sample contains more than one DNA sequence encoding this CDR3. The J gene is TRBJ2-7, the V gene TRBV9; a possible D gene is TRBD1 (6 bases). V gave up 0 bases and J gave up 2 bases, with 9 bases separating them. Germline CDR1 reads SGDLS; CDR2 reads YYNGEE. CDR3 length: 14 amino acids. The CDR3 here is CASSVGGGTYEQYF. For the CDR3, the DNA is TGTGCCAGCAGCGTAGGAGGGGGAACCTACGAGCAGTACTTC. Based on the CDR3 plus reference TRBV9 and TRBJ2-7, the full variable domain is DSGVTQTPKHLITATGQRVTLRCSPRSGDLSVYWYQQSLDQGLQFLIQYYNGEERAKGNILERFSAQQFPDLHSELNLSSLELGDSALYFCASSVGGGTYEQYFGPGTRLTVT.

This clone was seen just once. This chain connects TRBV11-1 to TRBJ2-7; 7 bases are a match to TRBD1. From germline, CDR1 is SGHAT and CDR2 FQDESV (reference sequence). V was clipped by 4 bases and J by 5 bases; unmatched bases: 8. This CDR3 is built from 14 residues. Here the CDR3 DNA reads TGTGCCAGCAGCTACTTCACAGGGGACGACGAGCAGTACTTC. Protein product: CASSYFTGDDEQYF.

V and J are TRBV27 and TRBJ2-1, with 12 bases aligning to TRBD1. The CDR3 has 16 residues. V trimming: 0 bases; J trimming: 10 bases; junction bases outside the gene matches: 7. The germline CDR1 and CDR2 sequences are MNHEY and SMNVEV (reference sequence). Written as DNA, the CDR3 is TGTGCCAGCAGTTTATCATCCGGGACAGGGGGCTGGGAGCAGTTCTTC. Residues: CASSLSSGTGGWEQFF.